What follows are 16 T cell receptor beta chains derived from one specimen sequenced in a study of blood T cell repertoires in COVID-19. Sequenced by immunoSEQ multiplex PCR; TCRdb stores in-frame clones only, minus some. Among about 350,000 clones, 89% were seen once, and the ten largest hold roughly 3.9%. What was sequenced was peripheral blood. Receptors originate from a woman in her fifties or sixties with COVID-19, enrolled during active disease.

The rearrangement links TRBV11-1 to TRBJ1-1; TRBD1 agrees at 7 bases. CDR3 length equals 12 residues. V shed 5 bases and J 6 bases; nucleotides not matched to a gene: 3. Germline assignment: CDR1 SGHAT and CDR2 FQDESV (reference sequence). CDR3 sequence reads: CASSQGQPEAFF. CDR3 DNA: TGTGCCAGCAGCCAGGGACAGCCTGAAGCTTTCTTT.

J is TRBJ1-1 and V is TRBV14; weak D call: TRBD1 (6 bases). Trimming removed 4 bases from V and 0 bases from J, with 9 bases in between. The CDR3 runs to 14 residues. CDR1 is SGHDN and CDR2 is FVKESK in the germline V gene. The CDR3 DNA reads TGTGCCAGCAGCCCCGACAGGTTGAACACTGAAGCTTTCTTT. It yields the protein CASSPDRLNTEAFF.

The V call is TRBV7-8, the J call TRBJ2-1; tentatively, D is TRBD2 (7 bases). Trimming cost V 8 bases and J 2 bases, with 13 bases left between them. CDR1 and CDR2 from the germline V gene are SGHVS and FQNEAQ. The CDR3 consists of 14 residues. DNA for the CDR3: TGTGCCAGCCGAAGAGGGGGGGCCTACAATGAGCAGTTCTTC. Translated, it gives CASRRGGAYNEQFF. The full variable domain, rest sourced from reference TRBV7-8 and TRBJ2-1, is GAGVSQSPRYKVAKRGQDVALRCDPISGHVSLFWYQQALGQGPEFLTYFQNEAQLDKSGLPSDRFFAERPEGSVSTLKIQRTQQEDSAVYLCASRRGGAYNEQFFGPGTRLTVL.

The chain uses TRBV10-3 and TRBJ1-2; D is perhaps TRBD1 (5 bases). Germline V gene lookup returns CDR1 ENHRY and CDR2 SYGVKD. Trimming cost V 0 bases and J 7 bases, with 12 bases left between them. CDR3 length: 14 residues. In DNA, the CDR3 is TGTGCCATCAGTGAGTCGACAGCGAGAGGTGGCTACACCTTC. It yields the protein CAISESTARGGYTF.

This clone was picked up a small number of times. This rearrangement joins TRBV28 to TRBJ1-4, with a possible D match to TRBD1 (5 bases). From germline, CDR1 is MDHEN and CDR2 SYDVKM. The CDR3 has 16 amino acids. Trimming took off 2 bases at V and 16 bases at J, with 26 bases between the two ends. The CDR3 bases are TGTGCCAGCAGTTTACCAACTTTGGGGGAGGGTCAAATTTGGTTTTTT. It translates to CASSLPTLGEGQIWFF. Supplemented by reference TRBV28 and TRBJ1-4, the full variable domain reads DVKVTQSSRYLVKRTGEKVFLECVQDMDHENMFWYRQDPGLGLRLIYFSYDVKMKEKGDIPEGYSVSREKKERFSLILESASTNQTSMYLCASSLPTLGEGQIWFFGSGTQLSVL.

The DNA of the CDR3 is TGTGCCATTGGACAAGGCTATGGCTACACCTTC. Encoded protein: CAIGQGYGYTF. The chain uses TRBV10-3 and TRBJ1-2, with a tentative D call TRBD1 (5 bases). This CDR3 has 11 residues. Per the germline V gene, CDR1 is ENHRY and CDR2 is SYGVKD. Between the trimmed V and J ends, which lost 9 bases and 4 bases, there was a span of 9 bases.

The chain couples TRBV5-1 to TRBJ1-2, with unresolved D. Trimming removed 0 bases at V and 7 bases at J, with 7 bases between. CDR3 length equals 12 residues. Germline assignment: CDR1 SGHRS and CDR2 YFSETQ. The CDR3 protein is CASSLGRAGYTF. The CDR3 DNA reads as TGCGCCAGCAGCTTGGGGCGGGCTGGCTACACCTTC.

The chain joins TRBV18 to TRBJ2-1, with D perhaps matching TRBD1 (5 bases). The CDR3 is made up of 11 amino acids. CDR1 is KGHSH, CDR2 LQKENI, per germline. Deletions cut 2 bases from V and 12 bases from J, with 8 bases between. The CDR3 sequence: CASSPSGRQFF. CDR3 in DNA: TGTGCCAGCTCACCATCAGGGCGGCAGTTCTTC. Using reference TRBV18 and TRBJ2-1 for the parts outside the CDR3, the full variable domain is NAGVMQNPRHLVRRRGQEARLRCSPMKGHSHVYWYRQLPEEGLKFMVYLQKENIIDESGMPKERFSAEFPKEGPSILRIQQVVRGDSAAYFCASSPSGRQFFGPGTRLTVL.

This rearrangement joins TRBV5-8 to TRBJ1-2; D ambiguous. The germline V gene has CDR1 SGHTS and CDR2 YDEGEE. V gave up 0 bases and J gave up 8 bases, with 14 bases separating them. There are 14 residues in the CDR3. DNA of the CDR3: TGTGCCAGCAGCTTGGCACCATCTGCGGGGGGCTACACCTTC. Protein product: CASSLAPSAGGYTF.

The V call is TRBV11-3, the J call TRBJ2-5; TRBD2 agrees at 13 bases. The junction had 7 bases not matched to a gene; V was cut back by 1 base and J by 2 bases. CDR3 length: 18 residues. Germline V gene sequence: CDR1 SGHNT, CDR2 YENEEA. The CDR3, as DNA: TGTGCCAGCAGCTTAGGAAGGACTAGCGGGGGAGGTCAAGAGACCCAGTACTTC. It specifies CASSLGRTSGGGQETQYF.

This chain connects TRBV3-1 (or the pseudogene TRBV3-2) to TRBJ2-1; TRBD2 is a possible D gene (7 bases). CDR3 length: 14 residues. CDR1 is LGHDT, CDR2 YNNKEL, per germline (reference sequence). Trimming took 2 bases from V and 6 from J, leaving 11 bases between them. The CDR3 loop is CASSQRGARNEQFF. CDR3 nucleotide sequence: TGTGCCAGCAGCCAACGGGGGGCGCGCAATGAGCAGTTCTTC.

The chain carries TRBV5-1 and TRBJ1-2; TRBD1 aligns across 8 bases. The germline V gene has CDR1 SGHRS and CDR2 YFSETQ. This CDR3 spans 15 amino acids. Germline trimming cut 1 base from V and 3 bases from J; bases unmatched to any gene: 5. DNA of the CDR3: TGCGCCAGCAGCTTGTCACAGGGGGAATACTATGGCTACACCTTC. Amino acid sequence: CASSLSQGEYYGYTF.

The CDR3 reads CASSAAPTGQFF. The CDR3 nucleotides read TGCGCCAGCAGTGCGGCACCGACAGGGCAGTTCTTC. The chain is built from TRBV10-1 and TRBJ2-1; maybe TRBD1 (6 bases). This CDR3 spans 12 amino acids. The germline gives CDR1 WNHNN, CDR2 SYGVQD (reference sequence). The ends were cut back, 4 bases at V and 12 bases at J, with 13 bases in the middle.

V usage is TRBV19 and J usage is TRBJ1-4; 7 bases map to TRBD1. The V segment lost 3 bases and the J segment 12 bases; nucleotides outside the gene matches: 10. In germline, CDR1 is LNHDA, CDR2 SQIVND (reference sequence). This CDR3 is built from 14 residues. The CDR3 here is CASSMGTVQEELFF. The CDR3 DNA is TGTGCCAGTAGTATGGGGACAGTGCAGGAGGAACTGTTTTTT.

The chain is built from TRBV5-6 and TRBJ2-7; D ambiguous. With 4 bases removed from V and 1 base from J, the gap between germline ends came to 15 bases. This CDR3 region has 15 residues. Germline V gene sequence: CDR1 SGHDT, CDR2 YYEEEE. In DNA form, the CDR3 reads TGTGCCAGCAGCCCAACAGTAATTGGGTCCTACGAGCAGTACTTC. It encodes CASSPTVIGSYEQYF.

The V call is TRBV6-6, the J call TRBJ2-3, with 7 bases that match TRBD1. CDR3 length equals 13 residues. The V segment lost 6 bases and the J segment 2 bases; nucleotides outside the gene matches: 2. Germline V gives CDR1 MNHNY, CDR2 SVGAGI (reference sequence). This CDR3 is CASRDRPTDTQYF. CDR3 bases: TGTGCCAGCAGGGACAGGCCCACAGATACGCAGTATTTT.